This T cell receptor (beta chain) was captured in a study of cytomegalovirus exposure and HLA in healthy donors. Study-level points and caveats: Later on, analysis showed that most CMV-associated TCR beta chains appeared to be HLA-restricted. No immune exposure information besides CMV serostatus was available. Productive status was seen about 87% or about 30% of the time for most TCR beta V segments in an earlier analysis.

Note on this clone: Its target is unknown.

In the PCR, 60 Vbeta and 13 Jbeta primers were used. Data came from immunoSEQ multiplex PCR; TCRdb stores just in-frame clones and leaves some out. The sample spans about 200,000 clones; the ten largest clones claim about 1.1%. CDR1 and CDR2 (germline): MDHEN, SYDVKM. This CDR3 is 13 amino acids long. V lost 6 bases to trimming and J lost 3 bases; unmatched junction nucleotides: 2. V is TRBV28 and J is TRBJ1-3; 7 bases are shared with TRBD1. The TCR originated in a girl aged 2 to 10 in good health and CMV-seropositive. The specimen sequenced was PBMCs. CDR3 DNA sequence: TGTGCCAGCAGAAGACAGGGTGGAAACACCATATATTTT. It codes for CASRRQGGNTIYF.